This TCR beta chain derives from a study of control samples from healthy donors and cancer patients. Profiled with immunoSEQ multiplex PCR; TCRdb holds only in-frame clones, not every one. The table includes around 130,000 clones, about 89% detected once. V was shortened by 1 base and J by 3 bases, with 14 bases between the two germline ends. Looked up from germline, CDR1 is SGHRS and CDR2 is YFSETQ. This CDR3 has 16 residues. The chain combines TRBV5-1 with TRBJ1-3, with D tentatively TRBD1 (5 bases). The source of this sequence is a man aged 45-65 years in good health. The sequenced sample was blood. CDR3 sequence reads: CASSLSWGAGGNTIYF. The CDR3 coding sequence is TGCGCCAGCAGCTTGTCATGGGGCGCCGGTGGAAACACCATATATTTT. Supplemented by reference TRBV5-1 and TRBJ1-3, the full variable domain reads KAGVTQTPRYLIKTRGQQVTLSCSPISGHRSVSWYQQTPGQGLQFLFEYFSETQRNKGNFPGRFSGRQFSNSRSEMNVSTLELGDSALYLCASSLSWGAGGNTIYFGEGSWLTVV.